Listed here are 2 T cell receptor beta chains from one sample, sequenced in a study of T cell responses to AZD1222 COVID-19 vaccine. Data came from immunoSEQ multiplex PCR; TCRdb stores just in-frame clones and leaves some out. Counted here are approximately 89,000 clones, around nine tenths occurring once; the ten biggest clones make up 2.5% to 3%. The sample here was peripheral blood, taken on day 0 of AZD1222 vaccination. The receptors were gathered from an adult in good health.

The rearrangement joins TRBV4-1 to TRBJ2-1, with D unresolved. The CDR3 runs 15 residues. Germline V gives CDR1 MGHRA, CDR2 YSYEKL. V dropped 0 bases and J dropped 0 bases, with 6 bases sitting between them. The CDR3: CASSQDPSSYNEQFF. CDR3 bases: TGCGCCAGCAGCCAAGATCCGAGCTCCTACAATGAGCAGTTCTTC.

The chain has TRBV11-2 and TRBJ1-1; D perhaps matches TRBD1 (5 bases). Trimming took off 4 bases at V and 1 base at J, with 10 bases between the two ends. There are 14 residues in the CDR3. The germline V gene has CDR1 SGHAT and CDR2 FQNNGV. Here the CDR3 DNA reads TGTGCCAGCAGCTATGAGACAGCGAACACTGAAGCTTTCTTT. Protein sequence: CASSYETANTEAFF.